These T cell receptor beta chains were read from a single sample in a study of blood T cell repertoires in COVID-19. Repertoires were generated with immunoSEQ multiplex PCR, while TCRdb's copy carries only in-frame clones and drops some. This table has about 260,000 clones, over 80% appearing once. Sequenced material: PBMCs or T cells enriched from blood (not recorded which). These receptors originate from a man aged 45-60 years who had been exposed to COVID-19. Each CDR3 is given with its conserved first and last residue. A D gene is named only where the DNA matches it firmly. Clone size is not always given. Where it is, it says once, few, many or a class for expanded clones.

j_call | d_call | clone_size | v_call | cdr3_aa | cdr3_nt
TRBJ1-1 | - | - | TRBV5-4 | CASSSPTGSVIEAFF | TGTGCCAGCAGCTCCCCAACAGGGAGCGTGATTGAAGCTTTCTTT
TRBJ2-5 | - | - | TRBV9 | CASSVTSSRIETQYF | TGTGCCAGCAGCGTTACTAGCTCACGGATAGAGACCCAGTACTTC
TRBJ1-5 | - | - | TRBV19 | CASSILTGSFNQPQHF | TGTGCCAGTAGTATCCTAACGGGATCCTTCAATCAGCCCCAGCATTTT
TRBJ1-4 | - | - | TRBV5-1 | CASRQGFATNEKLFF | TGCGCCAGCAGACAGGGTTTTGCTACTAATGAAAAACTGTTTTTT
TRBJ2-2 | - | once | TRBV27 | CASSQILFANTGELFF | TGTGCCAGCAGTCAGATTTTGTTCGCGAACACCGGGGAGCTGTTTTTT
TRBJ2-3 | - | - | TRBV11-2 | CASSYNGLSTDTQYF | TGTGCCAGCAGCTATAACGGACTGAGCACAGATACGCAGTATTTT
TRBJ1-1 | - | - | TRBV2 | CASSDRRLNPRAFF | TGTGCCAGCAGTGATCGTCGGTTGAACCCGAGAGCTTTCTTT
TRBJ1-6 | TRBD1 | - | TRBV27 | CASSLVSGGTYNSPLHF | TGTGCCAGCAGTTTAGTATCAGGGGGCACCTATAATTCACCCCTCCACTTT
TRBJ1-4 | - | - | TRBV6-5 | CASTSGSLLGEKLFF | TGTGCCAGCACCTCGGGATCACTTCTGGGTGAAAAACTGTTTTTT
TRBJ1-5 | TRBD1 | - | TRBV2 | CASSQTGGGRQPQHF | TGTGCCAGCAGTCAGACAGGGGGCGGGCGACAGCCCCAGCATTTT
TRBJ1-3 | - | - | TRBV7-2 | CASTGGGAGNTIYF | TGTGCCAGCACCGGGGGGGGCGCTGGAAACACCATATATTTT
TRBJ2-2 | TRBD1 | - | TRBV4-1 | CASSQVGQGVGELFF | TGCGCCAGCAGCCAAGTGGGACAGGGTGTAGGGGAGCTGTTTTTT
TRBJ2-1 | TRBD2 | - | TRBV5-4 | CASTLAGALENEQFF | TGTGCCAGCACTTTAGCGGGAGCCCTTGAAAATGAGCAGTTCTTC
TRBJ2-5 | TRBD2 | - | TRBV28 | CASSFLAEETQYF | TGTGCCAGCAGTTTTCTAGCGGAAGAGACCCAGTACTTC
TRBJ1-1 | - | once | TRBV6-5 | CASSSPNVRDKASFF | TGTGCCAGCAGTTCTCCAAATGTCCGGGACAAGGCTAGTTTCTTT
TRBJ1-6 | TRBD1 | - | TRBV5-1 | CASSVGGTGVYNSPLHF | TGCGCCAGCAGCGTCGGGGGGACAGGTGTCTATAATTCACCCCTCCACTTT
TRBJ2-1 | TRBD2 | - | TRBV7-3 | CASSLGLAGVDEQFF | TGTGCCAGCAGCTTGGGACTAGCGGGAGTCGATGAGCAGTTCTTC
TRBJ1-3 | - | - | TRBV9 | CASSVGRNTIYF | TGTGCCAGCAGCGTAGGGCGAAACACCATATATTTT
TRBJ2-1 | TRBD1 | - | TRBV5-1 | CASSLAGQGGNEQFF | TGCGCCAGCAGCTTAGCTGGACAGGGGGGCAATGAGCAGTTCTTC
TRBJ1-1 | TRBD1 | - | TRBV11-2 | CASRLILGTEFEAFF | TGTGCCAGCAGACTTATTCTCGGGACAGAGTTTGAAGCTTTCTTT
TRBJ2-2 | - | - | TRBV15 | CATRETRNTGELFF | TGTGCCACCAGAGAGACACGGAACACCGGGGAGCTGTTTTTT
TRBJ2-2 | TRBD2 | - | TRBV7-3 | CASSPGLVNTGELFF | TGTGCCAGCAGCCCGGGACTAGTGAACACCGGGGAGCTGTTTTTT
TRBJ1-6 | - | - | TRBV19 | CASSIGGNSPLHF | TGTGCCAGTAGTATTGGAGGAAATTCACCCCTCCACTTT
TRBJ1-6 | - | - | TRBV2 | CASSVGAGDNSPLHF | TGTGCCAGCAGTGTGGGGGCAGGGGATAATTCACCCCTCCACTTT
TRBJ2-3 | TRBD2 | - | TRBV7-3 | CASSLGLARDTQYF | TGTGCCAGCAGCTTGGGACTAGCTCGCGATACGCAGTATTTT
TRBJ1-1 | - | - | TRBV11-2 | CASSLIQGNTEAFF | TGTGCCAGCAGCTTGATACAGGGTAACACTGAAGCTTTCTTT
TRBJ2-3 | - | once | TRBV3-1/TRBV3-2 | CASSPPGDTQYF | TGTGCCAGCAGCCCCCCCGGTGATACGCAGTATTTT
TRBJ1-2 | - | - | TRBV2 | CASREGSDGYTF | TGTGCCAGCAGGGAAGGGTCAGATGGCTACACCTTC
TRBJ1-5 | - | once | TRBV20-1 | CSASDRDSHRLYSNQPQHF | TGCAGTGCTAGTGACCGGGACTCCCACCGTCTTTATAGCAATCAGCCCCAGCATTTT
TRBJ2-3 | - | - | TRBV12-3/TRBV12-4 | CASSFNSRDTQYF | TGTGCCAGCAGTTTTAACTCCAGGGATACGCAGTATTTT
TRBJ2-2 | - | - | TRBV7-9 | CASSLGWQNTGELFF | TGTGCCAGCAGCTTAGGATGGCAAAACACCGGGGAGCTGTTTTTT
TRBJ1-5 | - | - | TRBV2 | CASSVERGNQPQHF | TGTGCCAGCAGTGTTGAAAGGGGTAATCAGCCCCAGCATTTT
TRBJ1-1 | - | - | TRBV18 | CASSPWQGGTEAFF | TGTGCCAGCTCACCATGGCAGGGTGGAACTGAAGCTTTCTTT
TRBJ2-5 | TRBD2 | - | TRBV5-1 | CASSLGLAGGQETQYF | TGCGCCAGCAGCCTGGGACTAGCGGGGGGACAAGAGACCCAGTACTTC
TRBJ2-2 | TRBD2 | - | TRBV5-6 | CASSFGLALTGELFF | TGTGCCAGCAGCTTTGGACTAGCGTTGACCGGGGAGCTGTTTTTT
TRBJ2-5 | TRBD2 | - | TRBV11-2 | CASSLEVGVGTSVLTQYF | TGTGCCAGCAGCTTAGAGGTAGGGGTCGGGACTAGCGTCCTCACCCAGTACTTC
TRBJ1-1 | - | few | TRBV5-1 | CASSPLGSDGEAFF | TGCGCCAGCAGCCCCTTAGGGAGTGACGGAGAAGCTTTCTTT
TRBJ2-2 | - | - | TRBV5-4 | CASSKQTGPNTGELFF | TGTGCCAGCAGCAAACAGACAGGTCCTAACACCGGGGAGCTGTTTTTT
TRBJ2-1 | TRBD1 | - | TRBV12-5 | CASVPGQAYNEQFF | TGTGCTAGTGTTCCGGGACAGGCCTACAATGAGCAGTTCTTC
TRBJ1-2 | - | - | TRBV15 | CATSRDRPSGYLASYGYTF | TGTGCCACCAGCAGAGATCGTCCTTCAGGGTATTTGGCTAGCTATGGCTACACCTTC
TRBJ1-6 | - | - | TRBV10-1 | CASSPGVGSPLHF | TGCGCCAGCAGTCCCGGGGTCGGTTCACCCCTCCACTTT
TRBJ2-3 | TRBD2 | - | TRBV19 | CASSFSGEGDTQYF | TGTGCCAGTAGTTTTTCCGGGGAGGGGGATACGCAGTATTTT
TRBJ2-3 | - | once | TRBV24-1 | CATSGDPGHGADTQYF | TGTGCCACCAGTGGTGATCCGGGACATGGAGCAGATACGCAGTATTTT
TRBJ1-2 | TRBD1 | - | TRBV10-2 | CASKQGRGYGYTF | TGCGCCAGCAAACAGGGGCGCGGCTATGGCTACACCTTC
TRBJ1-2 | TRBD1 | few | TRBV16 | CASSLNRGTTGYTF | TGTGCCAGCAGCCTAAACAGGGGAACTACTGGCTACACCTTC